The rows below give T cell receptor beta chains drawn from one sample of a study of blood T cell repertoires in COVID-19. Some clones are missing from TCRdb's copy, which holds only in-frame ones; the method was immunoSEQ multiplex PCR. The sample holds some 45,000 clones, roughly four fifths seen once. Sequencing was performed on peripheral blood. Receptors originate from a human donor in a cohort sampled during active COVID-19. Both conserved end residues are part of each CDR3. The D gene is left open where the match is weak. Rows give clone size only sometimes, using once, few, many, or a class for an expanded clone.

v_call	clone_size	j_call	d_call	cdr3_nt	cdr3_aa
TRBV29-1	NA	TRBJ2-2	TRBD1	TGCAGCGTGCAGGGGGCGAACACCGGGGAGCTGTTTTTT	CSVQGANTGELFF
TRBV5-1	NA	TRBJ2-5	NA	TGCGCCAGCAGCTTGGGGTCGGCGGGGCGGAAAGAGACCCAGTACTTC	CASSLGSAGRKETQYF
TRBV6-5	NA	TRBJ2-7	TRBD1	TGTGCCAGCAGACCTGGACAGGGCTACGAGCAGTACTTC	CASRPGQGYEQYF
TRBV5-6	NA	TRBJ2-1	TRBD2	TGTGCCAGCAGCTTGGACGGGACTAGCGGAGGCGCGGGGAAGCAGTTCTTC	CASSLDGTSGGAGKQFF
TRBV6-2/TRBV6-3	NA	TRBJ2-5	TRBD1	TGTGCCAGCAGTTACTCCCGACAGGGGGTCCGGGAGACCCAGTACTTC	CASSYSRQGVRETQYF
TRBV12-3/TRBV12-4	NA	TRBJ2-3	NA	TGTGCCAGCAGCCAATCCCCTACGCAGTATTTT	CASSQSPTQYF
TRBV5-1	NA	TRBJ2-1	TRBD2	TGCGCCAGCAGCCCCAGGGGACTAGCGGGACGATACAATGAGCAGTTCTTC	CASSPRGLAGRYNEQFF
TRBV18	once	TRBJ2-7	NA	TGTGCCAGCTCACCACGTCAGGGAACCTACGAGCAGTACTTC	CASSPRQGTYEQYF
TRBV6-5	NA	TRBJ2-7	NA	TGTGCCAGCAGTTACTCGGGAGGCAGCTCCTACGAGCAGTACTTC	CASSYSGGSSYEQYF
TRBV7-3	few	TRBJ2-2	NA	TGTGCCACTCGGACTGGCGCGAACACCGGGGAGCTGTTTTTT	CATRTGANTGELFF
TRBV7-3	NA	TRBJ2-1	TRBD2	TGTGCCAGCAGCTTTAGTAGCGGGAGCTTCAATGAGCAGTTCTTC	CASSFSSGSFNEQFF
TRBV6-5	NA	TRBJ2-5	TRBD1	TGTGCCAGCAGTCCGGACAGGGAAGAGACCCAGTACTTC	CASSPDREETQYF
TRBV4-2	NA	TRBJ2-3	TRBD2	TGTGCCAGCAGCCCGGGACTAGCTGGCACAGATACGCAGTATTTT	CASSPGLAGTDTQYF
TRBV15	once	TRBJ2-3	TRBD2	TGTGCCACCAGCCCCCCAGCGGGAGTGGCAGATACGCAGTATTTT	CATSPPAGVADTQYF
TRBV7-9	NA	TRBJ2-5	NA	TGTGCCAGCAGCTTGGTGATACAGGGTAGGGAGACCCAGTACTTC	CASSLVIQGRETQYF
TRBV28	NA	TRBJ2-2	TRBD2	TGTGCCATCTCGCGGGCTAGCGGGCTGACCGGGGAGCTGTTTTTT	CAISRASGLTGELFF
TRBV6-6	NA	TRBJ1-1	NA	TGTGCCAGCATGGGGCTATCGGTAGTGAACACTGAAGCTTTCTTT	CASMGLSVVNTEAFF
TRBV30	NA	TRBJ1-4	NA	TGTGCCTGGAAACAGACCGAAAAACTGTTTTTT	CAWKQTEKLFF
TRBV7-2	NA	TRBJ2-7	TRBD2	TGTGCCAGCAGTGAGGGCGGGACTAGCGGCGCCTACGAGCAGTACTTC	CASSEGGTSGAYEQYF
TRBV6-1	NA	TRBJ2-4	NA	TGTGCCAGCAGTGAATTGGGAGCAGGGGTAGCCAAAAACATTCAGTACTTC	CASSELGAGVAKNIQYF
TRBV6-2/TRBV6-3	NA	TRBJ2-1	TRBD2	TGTGCCAGCAGTTACCGAGCTAGCGGAGACTACAATGAGCAGTTCTTC	CASSYRASGDYNEQFF
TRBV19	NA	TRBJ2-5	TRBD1	TGTGCCAGTAGTGGACAGGGGAGGCAAGAGACCCAGTACTTC	CASSGQGRQETQYF
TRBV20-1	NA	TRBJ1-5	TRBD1	TGCAGTGCTAGTGGGGACAGGGATCAGCCCCAGCATTTT	CSASGDRDQPQHF
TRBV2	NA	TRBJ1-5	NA	TGTGCCAGCAGTTTTCAGGGGAATCACCAGCCCCAGCATTTT	CASSFQGNHQPQHF
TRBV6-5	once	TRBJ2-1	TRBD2	TGTGCCAGCAACTCTGAGGGGACTAGTTACAATGAGCAGTTCTTC	CASNSEGTSYNEQFF
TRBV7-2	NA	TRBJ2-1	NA	TGTGCCAGCACCCCCAGCTCCTACAATGAGCAGTTCTTC	CASTPSSYNEQFF
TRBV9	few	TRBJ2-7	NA	TGTGCCAGCAGCCCTAGTCAGTTCACCTCCCGGTACGACGAGCAGTACTTC	CASSPSQFTSRYDEQYF
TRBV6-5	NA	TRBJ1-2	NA	TGTGCCAGCAGTTATGGGGTGGGGGGTACCAATGGCTACACCTTC	CASSYGVGGTNGYTF
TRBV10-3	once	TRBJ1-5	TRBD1	TGTGCCATCAGTGCAGTGGCAGGGGGGCAGCCCCAGCATTTT	CAISAVAGGQPQHF
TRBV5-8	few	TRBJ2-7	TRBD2	TGTGCCAGCAGCTTGGGGTCCAGCGGGACCGACTACGAGCAGTACTTC	CASSLGSSGTDYEQYF
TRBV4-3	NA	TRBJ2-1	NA	TGCGCCAGCAGCCAAGTGTACGGAGAAAATGAGCAGTTCTTC	CASSQVYGENEQFF
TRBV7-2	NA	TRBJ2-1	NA	TGTGCCAGCAGCTTAGTTTCTAACCAAGACAATGAGCAGTTCTTC	CASSLVSNQDNEQFF
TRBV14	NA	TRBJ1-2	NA	TGTGCCAGCAGGGGAGGGGAGCCCCTGCATGGCTACACCTTC	CASRGGEPLHGYTF
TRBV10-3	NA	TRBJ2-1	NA	TGTGCCATCAATCAGGGGTACAATGAGCAGTTCTTC	CAINQGYNEQFF